The entry below gives a single T cell receptor beta chain sequence along with its context. Its antigen is unknown. Trimming took 5 bases from V and 5 from J; bases not matched to a gene: 5. The CDR3 length is 15 residues. The germline V gene encodes CDR1 ENHRY and CDR2 SYGVKD. TCR beta libraries were made by quantitative 5'-RACE with molecular barcodes. TCRdb re-analysed the 5' RACE reads in MiXCR, keeping a single row per CDR3 protein. In the table there are about 300,000 distinct CDR3 sequences, less than 25% of which are singletons. The sample is drawn from a study of CD8 T cells in ankylosing spondylitis. The study's findings and limits: In ankylosing spondylitis blood, a motif of about 8 highly homologous TCR beta variants appeared characteristic. Researchers reportedly found disease-linked clones significantly enriched in matched ankylosing spondylitis synovial fluid. Relatively rare in peripheral blood, disease-linked clones were also CD8+.

The chain combines TRBV10-3 with TRBJ1-5; 11 bases align to TRBD1. This receptor was identified in a female donor with ankylosing spondylitis or in good health (not recorded which). The specimen sequenced was blood, either unsorted or a sorted T cell fraction (not recorded which). DNA of the CDR3: TGTGCCATCAGTCCGGGACAGGGGGACTATCAGCCCCAGCATTTT. It specifies CAISPGQGDYQPQHF.